The rows below give T cell receptor beta chains drawn from one sample of a study of Ad26.COV2.S vaccination and SARS-CoV-2 variants. Assay: immunoSEQ multiplex PCR; the TCRdb copy retains only in-frame clones and omits some. Among hundreds of thousands of clones listed, more than 85% were seen once. The specimen comprised peripheral blood, sampled in a trial of Ad26.COV2.S vaccine versus placebo. The origin of the receptors is a person aged 18-65 years who received the Ad26.COV2.S COVID-19 vaccine or a placebo. Each CDR3 is given with its conserved first and last residue. A D gene is named only where the DNA matches it firmly. Size values are once, few and many counts, or a class for expanded clones, and some rows have none.

abundance: .; v_gene: TRBV11-2; d_gene: TRBD2; CDR3aa: CASSLRVPSGGGHEQYF
abundance: .; v_gene: TRBV27; d_gene: .; CDR3aa: CASSPQGWETQYF
abundance: .; v_gene: TRBV7-8; d_gene: TRBD1; CDR3aa: CASSLSPGQGNYGYTF
abundance: .; v_gene: TRBV6-1; d_gene: .; CDR3aa: CASSEGEEQFF
abundance: .; v_gene: TRBV5-6; d_gene: .; CDR3aa: CASSLEVYYGYTF
abundance: .; v_gene: TRBV9; d_gene: TRBD1; CDR3aa: CASSVDRGLDNEQFF
abundance: once; v_gene: TRBV27; d_gene: TRBD2; CDR3aa: CASSLGNSGYEQYF
abundance: .; v_gene: TRBV2; d_gene: .; CDR3aa: CASSEGRWETQYF
abundance: .; v_gene: TRBV2; d_gene: TRBD1; CDR3aa: CASSDLHRGSDQPQHF
abundance: .; v_gene: TRBV6-1; d_gene: .; CDR3aa: CASSERVSYEQYF
abundance: once; v_gene: TRBV19; d_gene: .; CDR3aa: CASSQKWRQTGNTIYF
abundance: .; v_gene: TRBV2; d_gene: .; CDR3aa: CASSEGPYSYEQYF
abundance: .; v_gene: TRBV5-1; d_gene: TRBD2; CDR3aa: CARPKSDRSTSGSSYEQYF
abundance: once; v_gene: TRBV7-2; d_gene: .; CDR3aa: CASSGLVGDTGELFF
abundance: .; v_gene: TRBV5-4; d_gene: TRBD1; CDR3aa: CASSRDRDSHEQYF
abundance: .; v_gene: TRBV19; d_gene: TRBD2; CDR3aa: CASSIPGRGYEQYF
abundance: many; v_gene: TRBV7-9; d_gene: TRBD1; CDR3aa: CASSLARTGSYEQYF
abundance: .; v_gene: TRBV5-1; d_gene: TRBD1; CDR3aa: CASSFRQGAFHEQYF
abundance: .; v_gene: TRBV7-8; d_gene: .; CDR3aa: CASSLVGRAYEQYF
abundance: .; v_gene: TRBV2; d_gene: .; CDR3aa: CASSERGPREKLFF
abundance: .; v_gene: TRBV7-9; d_gene: .; CDR3aa: CASSTRGAGGQQYEQYF
abundance: .; v_gene: TRBV18; d_gene: TRBD2; CDR3aa: CASSPWTSGGAGELFF
abundance: .; v_gene: TRBV6-1; d_gene: TRBD1; CDR3aa: CASSERGQGSGNTIYF
abundance: once; v_gene: TRBV5-4; d_gene: .; CDR3aa: CASSLPPYTEAFF
abundance: .; v_gene: TRBV11-1; d_gene: TRBD1; CDR3aa: CASSTDRDRGQAFF
abundance: .; v_gene: TRBV14; d_gene: .; CDR3aa: CASSQETNTEAFF
abundance: .; v_gene: TRBV30; d_gene: .; CDR3aa: CAWRGGRGYGYTF
abundance: .; v_gene: TRBV4-2; d_gene: TRBD2; CDR3aa: CASSQDRSGRGSRPGELFF
abundance: .; v_gene: TRBV5-1; d_gene: .; CDR3aa: CASSRDIVYEQYF
abundance: once; v_gene: TRBV6-5; d_gene: TRBD1; CDR3aa: CASRLQGVQGYTF
abundance: .; v_gene: TRBV10-1; d_gene: .; CDR3aa: CASSERLSSYEQYF
abundance: .; v_gene: TRBV7-9; d_gene: .; CDR3aa: CASSLVVQSARETQYF
abundance: .; v_gene: TRBV20-1; d_gene: .; CDR3aa: CSASLGYSNQPQHF
abundance: .; v_gene: TRBV6-6; d_gene: .; CDR3aa: CASSYGGARRGYTF
abundance: .; v_gene: TRBV7-9; d_gene: .; CDR3aa: CASSSKESYEQYF
abundance: .; v_gene: TRBV19; d_gene: TRBD2; CDR3aa: CASSRGAAGVRNNEQFF
abundance: .; v_gene: TRBV5-6; d_gene: .; CDR3aa: CASSSSMNTEAFF
abundance: .; v_gene: TRBV28; d_gene: TRBD1; CDR3aa: CASRGTAGNTIYF
abundance: .; v_gene: TRBV11-3; d_gene: TRBD1; CDR3aa: CASSLTGADTQYF
abundance: .; v_gene: TRBV5-1; d_gene: TRBD1; CDR3aa: CASSDGQGVSPLHF
abundance: .; v_gene: TRBV5-5; d_gene: .; CDR3aa: CASSYYSEQFF
abundance: .; v_gene: TRBV6-2/TRBV6-3; d_gene: TRBD1; CDR3aa: CASSYTDRDRGPYSNQPQHF
abundance: .; v_gene: TRBV3-1/TRBV3-2; d_gene: TRBD1; CDR3aa: CASSPPDRGRTIYF
abundance: .; v_gene: TRBV9; d_gene: .; CDR3aa: CASSSNPTNEKLFF
abundance: .; v_gene: TRBV10-1; d_gene: TRBD2; CDR3aa: CASSEPGAGGPGNEQFF
abundance: .; v_gene: TRBV12-3/TRBV12-4; d_gene: .; CDR3aa: CASTPSWVTEAFF
abundance: .; v_gene: TRBV3-1/TRBV3-2; d_gene: .; CDR3aa: CASSRVGTGEKLFF
abundance: .; v_gene: TRBV5-8; d_gene: TRBD2; CDR3aa: CASSWSSGNDAYNEQFF